The text below deals with one TCR beta chain. PCR involved 60 Vbeta and 13 Jbeta primers. The data were produced by immunoSEQ multiplex PCR, yet TCRdb's version contains in-frame clones alone and is incomplete. This table holds around 150,000 clones, around 83% found once. This record belongs to a study of cytomegalovirus exposure and HLA in healthy donors. The sample consisted of PBMCs. This receptor was identified in a man younger than 30 in good health and CMV-seropositive.

The CDR3 coding sequence is TGCGCCAGCAGCCAAGACGGACAGGGCTACTTCTATGGCTACACCTTC. Amino acids: CASSQDGQGYFYGYTF. The rearrangement links TRBV4-3 to TRBJ1-2; 8 bases are shared with TRBD1. Per germline, CDR1 LGHNA and CDR2 YSLEER. This CDR3 region has 16 residues. The V segment lost 0 bases and the J segment 4 bases; nucleotides outside the gene matches: 7.